Listed below are T cell receptor beta chains from one sample, sequenced in a study of blood T cells in healthy people across ages. Each CDR3 protein gets one entry after TCRdb re-called the 5' RACE reads with MiXCR. The sample yields approximately 960,000 distinct CDR3 sequences, 29% seen once. A further study also used this sample, focusing on T cells of mothers and their children.

Sequencing was carried out using blood. The receptors were gathered from a woman aged 40 to 49 in good health. CDR3s include the opening cysteine and the closing phenylalanine or tryptophan. Fields, in order: clone size, J gene, D gene, V gene, CDR3 protein, CDR3 DNA. A D gene is named only where the DNA matches it firmly. For some rows the clone size is stated as once, few or many, or as a class when expanded; others skip it.

. | TRBJ2-7 | TRBD2 | TRBV13 | CAGSLAGRSCEQYF | TGTGCCGGCAGCTTAGCGGGGAGATCCTGCGAGCAGTACTTC
many | TRBJ2-6 | . | TRBV12-3/TRBV12-4 | CASSPTRGANVLTF | TGTGCCAGCAGCCCGACCCGGGGGGCCAACGTCCTGACTTTC
. | TRBJ1-2 | TRBD1 | TRBV28 | CASSLYGDRGSYGYTF | TGTGCCAGCAGTTTATACGGGGACAGGGGGTCCTATGGCTACACCTTC
few | TRBJ1-1 | . | TRBV15 | CATSRGVPLSTEAFF | TGTGCCACCAGCAGAGGGGTCCCGTTGAGCACTGAAGCTTTCTTT
. | TRBJ1-1 | . | TRBV2 | CASMNVQGRNTEAFF | TGTGCCAGCATGAACGTTCAGGGGCGGAACACTGAAGCTTTCTTT
. | TRBJ2-5 | TRBD2 | TRBV5-4 | CASSAPSGGGQETQYF | TGTGCCAGCAGCGCGCCTAGCGGGGGTGGGCAAGAGACCCAGTACTTC
many | TRBJ1-1 | . | TRBV20-1 | CSARDGNTEAFF | TGCAGTGCTAGAGATGGGAACACTGAAGCTTTCTTT
many | TRBJ2-7 | TRBD2 | TRBV5-1 | CASRRAGGDPSYEQYF | TGCGCCAGCAGACGCGCCGGGGGGGACCCTTCCTACGAGCAGTACTTC
. | TRBJ2-3 | . | TRBV29-1 | CSAAQATQYF | TGCAGTGCCGCCCAGGCTACGCAGTATTTT
. | TRBJ1-2 | TRBD1 | TRBV3-1 | CASSQWTGGNYGYTF | TGTGCCAGCAGCCAATGGACAGGGGGGAACTATGGCTACACCTTC
once | TRBJ1-1 | . | TRBV19 | CASCGRGNLEAFF | TGTGCCAGCTGCGGAAGGGGTAACCTTGAAGCTTTCTTT
. | TRBJ1-1 | . | TRBV27 | CASSFGGGRGKTEAFF | TGTGCCAGCAGTTTTGGCGGGGGGCGGGGGAAGACTGAAGCTTTCTTT
few | TRBJ1-5 | TRBD1 | TRBV7-8 | CASSPRPAGGADQPQHF | TGTGCCAGCAGCCCGCGACCGGCAGGGGGCGCTGACCAGCCCCAGCATTTT
. | TRBJ1-1 | TRBD1 | TRBV20-1 | CSARKGQMNTKAFF | TGCAGTGCTAGAAAGGGACAGATGAACACTAAAGCTTTCTTT
few | TRBJ1-1 | . | TRBV7-2 | CASSLTGLGTEAFF | TGTGCCAGCAGCTTAACAGGTCTGGGGACTGAAGCTTTCTTT
few | TRBJ2-3 | . | TRBV2 | CASSELAITDTQYF | TGTGCCAGCAGTGAATTGGCGATCACAGATACGCAGTATTTT
. | TRBJ1-4 | . | TRBV7-9 | CASSPVSVIDEKLFF | TGTGCCAGCAGCCCGGTTTCGGTAATCGATGAAAAACTGTTTTTT